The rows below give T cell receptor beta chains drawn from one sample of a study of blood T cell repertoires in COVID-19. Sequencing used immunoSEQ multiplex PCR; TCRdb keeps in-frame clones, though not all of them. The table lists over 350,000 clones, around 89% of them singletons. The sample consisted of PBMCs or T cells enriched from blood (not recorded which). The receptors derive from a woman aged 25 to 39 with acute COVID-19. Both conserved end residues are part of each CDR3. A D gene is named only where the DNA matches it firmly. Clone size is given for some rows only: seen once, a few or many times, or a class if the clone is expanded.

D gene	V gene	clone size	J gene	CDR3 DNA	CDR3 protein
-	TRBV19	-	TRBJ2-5	TGTGCCAGTAGCCCTGTTCGGGGGTACCAAGAGACCCAGTACTTC	CASSPVRGYQETQYF
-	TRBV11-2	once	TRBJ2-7	TGTGCCAGCAGCTTAGGAGTGAGCAACTACGAGCAGTACTTC	CASSLGVSNYEQYF
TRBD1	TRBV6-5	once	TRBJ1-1	TGTGCACCGGAGGGGCGGGACAGAAAAGCTTTCTTT	CAPEGRDRKAFF
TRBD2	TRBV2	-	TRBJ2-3	TGTGCCAGCAGTGCGGGGGGACCCCGCACAGATACGCAGTATTTT	CASSAGGPRTDTQYF
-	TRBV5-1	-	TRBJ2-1	TGCGCCAGCAGCGTCCGGGCTGAGCCTCGGGAGGAGCAGTTCTTC	CASSVRAEPREEQFF
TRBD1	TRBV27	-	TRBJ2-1	TGTGCCAGCAGTCTTTTTTACTGGGACAGGCTCTACAATGAGCAGTTCTTC	CASSLFYWDRLYNEQFF
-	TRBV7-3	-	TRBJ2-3	TGTGCCAGCAGCTTGGGCCAGCGGAGCACAGATACGCAGTATTTT	CASSLGQRSTDTQYF
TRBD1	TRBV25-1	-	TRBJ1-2	TGTGCCAGCAGTGGACAGGGGAAAGGCTACACCTTC	CASSGQGKGYTF
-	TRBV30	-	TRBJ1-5	TGTGCCTGGAGTGTGGACAGTCGGGGCAATCAGCCCCAGCATTTT	CAWSVDSRGNQPQHF
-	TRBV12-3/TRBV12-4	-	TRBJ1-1	TGTGCCAGCACACTCCGCGGGGGTGAAGCTTTCTTT	CASTLRGGEAFF
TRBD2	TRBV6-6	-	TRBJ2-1	TGTGCCAGCAGTCCATCCCCATTACGGGGGGGCCCCAATGAGCAGTTCTTC	CASSPSPLRGGPNEQFF
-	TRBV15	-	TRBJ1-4	TGTGCCACCAGCAGAGCCGTCAGGGCAACTAATGAAAAACTGTTTTTT	CATSRAVRATNEKLFF
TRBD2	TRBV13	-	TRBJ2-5	TGTGCCAGCAGCCAACTAGCGGGGGGCGAGAAAGAGACCCAGTACTTC	CASSQLAGGEKETQYF
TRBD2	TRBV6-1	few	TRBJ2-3	TGTGCCAGCAGTGAACGGCTAGCGGGGGATATAGATACGCAGTATTTT	CASSERLAGDIDTQYF
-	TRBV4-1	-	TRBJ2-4	TGCGCCAGCAGCCAATTGAGGCCGGGAGCCAAAAACATTCAGTACTTC	CASSQLRPGAKNIQYF
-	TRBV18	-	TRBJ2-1	TGTGCCAGCTCACCACCGACAGGCAATGAGCAGTTCTTC	CASSPPTGNEQFF
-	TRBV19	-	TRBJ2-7	TGTGCCAGTAGTACACAGGGCGGATACGAGCAGTACTTC	CASSTQGGYEQYF
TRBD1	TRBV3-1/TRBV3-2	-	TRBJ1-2	TGTGCCAGCAGCCAAGCGACAGGGACCTACTATGGCTACACCTTC	CASSQATGTYYGYTF
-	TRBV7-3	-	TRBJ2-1	TGTGCCAGCAGCTCAATGGTGAGCTCCTACAATGAGCAGTTCTTC	CASSSMVSSYNEQFF
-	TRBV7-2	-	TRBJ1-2	TGTGCCAGCAGCTTAGCATCAGGGAATAACTATGGCTACACCTTC	CASSLASGNNYGYTF
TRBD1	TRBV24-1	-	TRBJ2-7	TGTGCCACGTCACCGGGACAGGGTGAAAAGCAGTACTTC	CATSPGQGEKQYF
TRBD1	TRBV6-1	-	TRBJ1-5	TGTGCCAGCAGTGAAGCGGGACAGGGGGTAGAGCAGCCCCAGCATTTT	CASSEAGQGVEQPQHF
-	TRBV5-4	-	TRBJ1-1	TGTGCCAGCAGCTGGGGGCGGAACACTGAAGCTTTCTTT	CASSWGRNTEAFF
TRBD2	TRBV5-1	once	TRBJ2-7	TGCGCCAGCAGGGTCGGCGGGGGCTACGAGCAGTACTTC	CASRVGGGYEQYF
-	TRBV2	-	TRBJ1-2	TGTGCCAGCAGTGTTGACACTAACTATGGCTACACCTTC	CASSVDTNYGYTF
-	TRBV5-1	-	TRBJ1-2	TGCGCCAGCAGCTTGGAGCCCTTGGCGGGGAGCTATGGCTACACCTTC	CASSLEPLAGSYGYTF
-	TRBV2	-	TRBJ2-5	TGTGCCAGCAGTACCCTGGGGAGTCAACCCCAGTACTTC	CASSTLGSQPQYF
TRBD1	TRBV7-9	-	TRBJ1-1	TGTGCCAGCAGCGCGCCCGACAGGGGGGATGAAGCTTTCTTT	CASSAPDRGDEAFF
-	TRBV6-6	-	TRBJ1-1	TGTGCCAGCAGTTATGGACAGTCCCCTGTGAACACTGAAGCTTTCTTT	CASSYGQSPVNTEAFF
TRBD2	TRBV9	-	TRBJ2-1	TGTGCCAGCAGCGTCTGGGCGGGGGTACAAAATGAGCAGTTCTTC	CASSVWAGVQNEQFF
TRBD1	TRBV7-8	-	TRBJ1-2	TGTGCCAGCAGCTTAGCACAGGGGCTCAGCTATGGCTACACCTTC	CASSLAQGLSYGYTF
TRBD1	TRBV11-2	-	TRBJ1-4	TGTGCCAGCAGCTTAGATGCTGGGACAGGCGAAAAACTGTTTTTT	CASSLDAGTGEKLFF
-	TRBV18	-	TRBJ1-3	TGTGCCAGCTCACCAAACCAAGAACTTGGGGACAAGTGGTTT	CASSPNQELGDKWF
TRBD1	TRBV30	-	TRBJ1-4	TGTGCCTGGAGTAACAGGGGAGGCGAAAAACTGTTTTTT	CAWSNRGGEKLFF
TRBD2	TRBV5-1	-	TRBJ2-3	TGCGCCAGCAGCCTACTAGCGGGGGGGTCAGATACGCAGTATTTT	CASSLLAGGSDTQYF
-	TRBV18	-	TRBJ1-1	TGTGCCAGCTCACCCTCGGGGGGTTACACTGAAGCTTTCTTT	CASSPSGGYTEAFF
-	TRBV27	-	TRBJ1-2	TGTGCCAGCAGTCCCGGACTCCCCTATGGCTACACCTTC	CASSPGLPYGYTF
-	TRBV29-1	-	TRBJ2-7	TGCAGCGTTGAATCGGGGGAGCAGTACTTC	CSVESGEQYF
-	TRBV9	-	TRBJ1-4	TGTGCCAGCAGCTCAAGGGGGACTAATAATGAAAAACTGTTTTTT	CASSSRGTNNEKLFF
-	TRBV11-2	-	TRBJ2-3	TGTGCCAGCAGCCCCGAACTGAGAACAGATACGCAGTATTTT	CASSPELRTDTQYF
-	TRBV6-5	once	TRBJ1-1	TGTGCCAGCAGCCACAGGGAGTTGGGCGCTGAAGCTTTCTTT	CASSHRELGAEAFF
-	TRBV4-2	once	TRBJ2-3	TGTGCCAGCAGCCCTTTGACGGGGAGCACAGATACGCAGTATTTT	CASSPLTGSTDTQYF
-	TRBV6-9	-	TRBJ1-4	TGTGCCAGCAGTTATTATGCCGGGGGGGATGAAAAACTGTTTTTT	CASSYYAGGDEKLFF
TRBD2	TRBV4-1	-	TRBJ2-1	TGCGCCAGCAGCCGGACTAGCGGGGGGGCGGGTGAGCAGTTCTTC	CASSRTSGGAGEQFF
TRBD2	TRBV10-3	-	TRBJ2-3	TGTGCCATCAGGGTAGCGGGGGGCACAGATACGCAGTATTTT	CAIRVAGGTDTQYF
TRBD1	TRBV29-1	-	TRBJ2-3	TGCAGCGTCCCTCTGAACAGGGGGAGCGCAGATACGCAGTATTTT	CSVPLNRGSADTQYF
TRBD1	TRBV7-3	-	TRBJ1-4	TGTGCCAGCAGCTTAACGGGACAGAGTAATGAAAAACTGTTTTTT	CASSLTGQSNEKLFF
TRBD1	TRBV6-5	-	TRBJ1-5	TGTGCCAGCAGTTACAGTAGGGGGCTGAATCAGCCCCAGCATTTT	CASSYSRGLNQPQHF
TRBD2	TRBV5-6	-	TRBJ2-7	TGTGCCAGCAGCTTTGAAGGGACTATCGGGACGCAGTACTTC	CASSFEGTIGTQYF
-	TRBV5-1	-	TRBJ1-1	TGCGCCAGCAGCTTGACGCAGGGTCAGGGCACTGAAGCTTTCTTT	CASSLTQGQGTEAFF
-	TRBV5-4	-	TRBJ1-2	TGTGCCAGCAGCTTGGCCATGGGGGGTCCGAGCTATGGCTACACCTTC	CASSLAMGGPSYGYTF
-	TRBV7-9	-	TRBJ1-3	TGTGCCAGCAGCTCCCCGGGGGTAACTGGAAACACCATATATTTT	CASSSPGVTGNTIYF
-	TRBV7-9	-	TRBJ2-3	TGTGCCAGCAGCTCATATGGAGAGGGTAGCTTAGATACGCAGTATTTT	CASSSYGEGSLDTQYF
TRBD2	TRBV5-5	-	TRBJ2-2	TGTGCCAGCGGTCTTCGGGGGGGCCGGACCGGGGAGCTGTTTTTT	CASGLRGGRTGELFF
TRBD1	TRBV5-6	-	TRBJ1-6	TGTGCCAGCAGCTTGTCGACAGGGACTTTTAATTCACCCCTCCACTTT	CASSLSTGTFNSPLHF
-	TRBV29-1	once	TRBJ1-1	TGCAGCGTTACTAAACCGGGACAAAGAACGTATTTGAACACTGAAGCTTTCTTT	CSVTKPGQRTYLNTEAFF
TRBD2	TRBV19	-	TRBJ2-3	TGTGCCAGTAGTCTGGGACTAGCGGGGGCGGGCGGAGATACGCAGTATTTT	CASSLGLAGAGGDTQYF
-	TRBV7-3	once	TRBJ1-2	TGTGCCAGCAGCTTGGCACGAAACCAGGGCTACACCTTC	CASSLARNQGYTF
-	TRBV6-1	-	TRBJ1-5	TGTGCCAGCAGTGAATACAGGAATAGCAATCAGCCCCAGCATTTT	CASSEYRNSNQPQHF